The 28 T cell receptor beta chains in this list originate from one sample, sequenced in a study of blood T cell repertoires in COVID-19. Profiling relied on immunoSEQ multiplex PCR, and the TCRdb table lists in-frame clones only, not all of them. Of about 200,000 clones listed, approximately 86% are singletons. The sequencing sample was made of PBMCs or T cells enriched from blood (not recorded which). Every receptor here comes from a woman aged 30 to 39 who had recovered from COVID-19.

The CDR3 coding sequence is TGCGCCAGCAGCCAGGGGGGTGTGGAGCAGCCCCAGCATTTT. It encodes CASSQGGVEQPQHF. The J gene is TRBJ1-5, the V gene TRBV4-3, with D perhaps matching TRBD1 (5 bases). This CDR3 has 14 residues. The ends were cut back, 3 bases at V and 7 bases at J, with 13 bases in the middle. CDR1 and CDR2 (germline): LGHNA, YSLEER.

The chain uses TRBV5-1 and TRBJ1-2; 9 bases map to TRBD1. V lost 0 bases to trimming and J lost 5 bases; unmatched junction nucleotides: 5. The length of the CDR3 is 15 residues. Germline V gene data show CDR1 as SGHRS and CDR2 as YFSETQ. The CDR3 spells CASSLETGGAYGYTF. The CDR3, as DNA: TGCGCCAGCAGCTTGGAAACAGGGGGCGCTTATGGCTACACCTTC.

The CDR3 sequence: CASSMGQGYEQYF. In DNA form, the CDR3 reads TGTGCCAGTAGTATGGGACAGGGCTACGAGCAGTACTTC. The chain recombines TRBV19 with TRBJ2-7; 9 bases align to TRBD1. The ends lost 3 bases at V and 3 bases at J; junction bases unmatched: 0. The V gene's germline CDR1 is LNHDA and CDR2 SQIVND (reference sequence). The CDR3 spans 13 residues.

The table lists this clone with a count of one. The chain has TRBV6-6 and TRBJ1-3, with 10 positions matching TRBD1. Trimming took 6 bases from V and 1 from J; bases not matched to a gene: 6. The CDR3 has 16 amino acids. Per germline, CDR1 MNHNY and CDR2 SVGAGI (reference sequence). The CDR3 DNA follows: TGTGCCAGCAGGGGGGGACAGGGGATTTCTGGAAACACCATATATTTT. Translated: CASRGGQGISGNTIYF.

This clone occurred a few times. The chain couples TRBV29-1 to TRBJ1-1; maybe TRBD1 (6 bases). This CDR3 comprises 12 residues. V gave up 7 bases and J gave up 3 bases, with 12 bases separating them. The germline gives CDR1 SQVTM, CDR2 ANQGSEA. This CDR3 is CSGQGLDTEAFF. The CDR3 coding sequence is TGCAGCGGTCAGGGGCTGGACACTGAAGCTTTCTTT.

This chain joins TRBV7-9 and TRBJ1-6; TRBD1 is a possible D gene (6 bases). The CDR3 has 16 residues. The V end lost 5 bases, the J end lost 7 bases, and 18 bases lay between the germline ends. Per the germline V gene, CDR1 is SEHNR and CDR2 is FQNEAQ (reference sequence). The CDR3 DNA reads TGTGCCAGCAGCGCGTCCGGAGGGGGGGAAAATTCACCCCTCCACTTT. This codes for CASSASGGGENSPLHF.

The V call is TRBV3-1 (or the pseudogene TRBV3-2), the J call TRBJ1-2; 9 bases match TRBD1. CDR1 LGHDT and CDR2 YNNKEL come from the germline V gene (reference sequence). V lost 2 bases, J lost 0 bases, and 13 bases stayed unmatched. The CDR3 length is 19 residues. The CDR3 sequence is CASSQNAPGQGRANYGYTF. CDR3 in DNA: TGTGCCAGCAGCCAAAATGCACCGGGACAGGGAAGAGCTAACTATGGCTACACCTTC.

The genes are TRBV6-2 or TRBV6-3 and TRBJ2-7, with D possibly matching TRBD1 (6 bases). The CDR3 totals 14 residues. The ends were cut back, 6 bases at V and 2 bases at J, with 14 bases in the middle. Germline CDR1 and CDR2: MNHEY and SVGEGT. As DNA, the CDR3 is TGTGCCAGCAGCCGGGACACGGAAACCTACGAGCAGTACTTC. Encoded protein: CASSRDTETYEQYF.

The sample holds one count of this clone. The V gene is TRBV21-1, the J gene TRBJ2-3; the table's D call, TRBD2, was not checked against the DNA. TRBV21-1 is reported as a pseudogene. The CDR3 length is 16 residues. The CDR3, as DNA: TGTGCCAGCAGCTCCAAAACTAGCGGGAGCACAGATACGCAGTATTTT. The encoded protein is CASSSKTSGSTDTQYF.

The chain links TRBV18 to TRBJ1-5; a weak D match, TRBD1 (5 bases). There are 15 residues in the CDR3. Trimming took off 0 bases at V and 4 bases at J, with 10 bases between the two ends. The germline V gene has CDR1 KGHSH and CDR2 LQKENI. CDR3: CASSPPGGENQPQHF. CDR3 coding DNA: TGTGCCAGCTCACCACCTGGGGGGGAGAATCAGCCCCAGCATTTT.

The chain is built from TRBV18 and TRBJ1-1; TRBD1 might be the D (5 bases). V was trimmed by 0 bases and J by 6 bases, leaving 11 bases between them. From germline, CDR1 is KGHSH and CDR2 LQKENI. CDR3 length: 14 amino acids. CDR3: CASSPPGRVSEAFF. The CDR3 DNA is TGTGCCAGCTCACCACCAGGCAGGGTGTCTGAAGCTTTCTTT.

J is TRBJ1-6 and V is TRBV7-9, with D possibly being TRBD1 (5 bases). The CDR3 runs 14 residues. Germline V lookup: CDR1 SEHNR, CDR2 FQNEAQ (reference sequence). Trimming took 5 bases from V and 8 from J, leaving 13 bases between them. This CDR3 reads CASSRDREDSPLHF. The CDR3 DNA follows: TGTGCCAGCAGCCGGGACCGGGAGGATTCACCCCTCCACTTT. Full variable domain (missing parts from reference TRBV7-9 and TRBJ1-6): DTGVSQNPRHKITKRGQNVTFRCDPISEHNRLYWYRQTLGQGPEFLTYFQNEAQLEKSRLLSDRFSAERPKGSFSTLEIQRTEQGDSAMYLCASSRDREDSPLHFGNGTRLTVT.

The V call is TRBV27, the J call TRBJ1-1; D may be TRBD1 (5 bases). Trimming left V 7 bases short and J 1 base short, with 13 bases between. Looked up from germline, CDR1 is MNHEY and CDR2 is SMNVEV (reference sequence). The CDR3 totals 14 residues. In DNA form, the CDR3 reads TGTGCCAGCAATCTGACAGCCCAGAACACTGAAGCTTTCTTT. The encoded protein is CASNLTAQNTEAFF.

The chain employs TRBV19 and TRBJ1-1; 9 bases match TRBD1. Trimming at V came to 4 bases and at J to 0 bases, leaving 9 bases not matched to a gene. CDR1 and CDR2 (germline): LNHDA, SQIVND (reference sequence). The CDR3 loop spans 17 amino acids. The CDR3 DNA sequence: TGTGCCAGTAGTAACGACAGGGGGGGGCTAATGAACACTGAAGCTTTCTTT. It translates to CASSNDRGGLMNTEAFF.

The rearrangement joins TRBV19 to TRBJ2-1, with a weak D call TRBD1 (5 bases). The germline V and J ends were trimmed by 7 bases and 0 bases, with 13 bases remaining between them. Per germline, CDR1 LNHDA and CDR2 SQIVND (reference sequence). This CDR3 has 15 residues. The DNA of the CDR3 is TGTGCCAGTAATCCGACAGCGAGCTCCTACAATGAGCAGTTCTTC. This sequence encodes CASNPTASSYNEQFF.

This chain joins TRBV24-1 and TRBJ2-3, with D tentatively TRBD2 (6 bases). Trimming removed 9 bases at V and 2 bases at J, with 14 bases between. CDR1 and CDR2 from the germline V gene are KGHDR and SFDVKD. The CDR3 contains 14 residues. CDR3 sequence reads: CATAGKDSTDTQYF. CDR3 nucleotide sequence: TGTGCCACCGCGGGGAAGGACTCCACAGATACGCAGTATTTT.

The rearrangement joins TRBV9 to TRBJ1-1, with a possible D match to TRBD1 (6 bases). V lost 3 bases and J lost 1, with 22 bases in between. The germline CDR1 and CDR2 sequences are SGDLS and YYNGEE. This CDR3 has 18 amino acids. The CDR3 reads CASSDSGEPGGGNTEAFF. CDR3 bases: TGTGCCAGCAGCGACTCAGGGGAACCGGGCGGGGGGAACACTGAAGCTTTCTTT.

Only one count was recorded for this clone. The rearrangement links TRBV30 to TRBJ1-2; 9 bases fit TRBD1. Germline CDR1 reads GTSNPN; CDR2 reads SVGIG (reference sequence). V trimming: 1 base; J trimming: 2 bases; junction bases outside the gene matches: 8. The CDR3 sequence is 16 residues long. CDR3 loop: CAWSGSRQGVNYGYTF. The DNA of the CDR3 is TGTGCCTGGAGTGGATCGAGACAGGGGGTCAACTATGGCTACACCTTC.

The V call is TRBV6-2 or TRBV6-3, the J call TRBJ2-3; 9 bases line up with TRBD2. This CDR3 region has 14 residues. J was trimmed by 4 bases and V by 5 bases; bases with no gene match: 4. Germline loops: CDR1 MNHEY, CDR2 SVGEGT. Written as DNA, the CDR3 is TGTGCCAGCAGTCCCATAGCGGGGGCAGATACGCAGTATTTT. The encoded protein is CASSPIAGADTQYF.

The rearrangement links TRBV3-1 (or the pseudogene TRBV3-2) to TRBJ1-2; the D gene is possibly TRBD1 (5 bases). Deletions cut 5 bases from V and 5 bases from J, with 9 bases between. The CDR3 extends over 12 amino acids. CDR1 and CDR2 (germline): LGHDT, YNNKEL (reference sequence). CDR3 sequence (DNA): TGTGCCAGCAGCGGCAGGGCTTATGGCTACACCTTC. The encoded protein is CASSGRAYGYTF.

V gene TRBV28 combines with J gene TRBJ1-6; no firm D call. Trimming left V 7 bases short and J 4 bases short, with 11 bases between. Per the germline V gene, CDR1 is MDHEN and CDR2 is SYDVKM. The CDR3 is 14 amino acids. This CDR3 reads CASMRVRYNSPLHF. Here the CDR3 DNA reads TGTGCCAGCATGAGGGTGCGATATAATTCACCCCTCCACTTT.

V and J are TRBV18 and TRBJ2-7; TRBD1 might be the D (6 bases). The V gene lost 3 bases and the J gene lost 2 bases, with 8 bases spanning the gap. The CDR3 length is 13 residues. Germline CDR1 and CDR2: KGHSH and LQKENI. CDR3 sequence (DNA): TGTGCCAGCTCACCTAGACAGGCCTACGAGCAGTACTTC. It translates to CASSPRQAYEQYF.

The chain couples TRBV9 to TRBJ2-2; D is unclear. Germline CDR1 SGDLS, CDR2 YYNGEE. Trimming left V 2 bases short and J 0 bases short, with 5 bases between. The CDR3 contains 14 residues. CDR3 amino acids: CASSVTSNTGELFF. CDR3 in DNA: TGTGCCAGCAGCGTGACTTCGAACACCGGGGAGCTGTTTTTT. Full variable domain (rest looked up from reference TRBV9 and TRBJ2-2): DSGVTQTPKHLITATGQRVTLRCSPRSGDLSVYWYQQSLDQGLQFLIQYYNGEERAKGNILERFSAQQFPDLHSELNLSSLELGDSALYFCASSVTSNTGELFFGEGSRLTVL.

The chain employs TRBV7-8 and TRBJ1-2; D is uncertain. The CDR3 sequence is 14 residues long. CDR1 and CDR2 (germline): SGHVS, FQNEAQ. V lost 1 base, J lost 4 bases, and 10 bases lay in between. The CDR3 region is CASSLVVGVYGYTF. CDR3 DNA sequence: TGTGCCAGCAGCTTAGTGGTCGGAGTCTATGGCTACACCTTC.

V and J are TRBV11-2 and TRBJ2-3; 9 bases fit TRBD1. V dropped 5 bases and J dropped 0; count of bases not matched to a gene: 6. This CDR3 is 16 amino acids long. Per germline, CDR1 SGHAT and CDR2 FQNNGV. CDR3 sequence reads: CASSLRTGASTDTQYF. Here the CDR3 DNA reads TGTGCCAGCAGCCTACGGACAGGGGCCAGCACAGATACGCAGTATTTT.

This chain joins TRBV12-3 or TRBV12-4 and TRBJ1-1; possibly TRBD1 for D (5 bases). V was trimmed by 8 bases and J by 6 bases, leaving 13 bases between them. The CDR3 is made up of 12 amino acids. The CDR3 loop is CASGIRDAEAFF. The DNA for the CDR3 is TGTGCCAGCGGGATCAGGGATGCTGAAGCTTTCTTT.

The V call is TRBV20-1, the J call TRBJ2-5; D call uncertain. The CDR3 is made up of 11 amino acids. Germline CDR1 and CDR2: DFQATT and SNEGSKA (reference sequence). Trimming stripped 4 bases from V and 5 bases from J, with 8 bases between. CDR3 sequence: CSATQVETQYF. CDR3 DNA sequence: TGCAGTGCTACTCAGGTTGAGACCCAGTACTTC.

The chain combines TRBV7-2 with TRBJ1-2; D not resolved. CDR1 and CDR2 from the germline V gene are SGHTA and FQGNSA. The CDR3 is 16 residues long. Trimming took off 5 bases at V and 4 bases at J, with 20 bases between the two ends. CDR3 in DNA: TGTGCCAGCAGCCAGGAGGCCGGCCAAAGAGTCTATGGCTACACCTTC. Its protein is CASSQEAGQRVYGYTF.